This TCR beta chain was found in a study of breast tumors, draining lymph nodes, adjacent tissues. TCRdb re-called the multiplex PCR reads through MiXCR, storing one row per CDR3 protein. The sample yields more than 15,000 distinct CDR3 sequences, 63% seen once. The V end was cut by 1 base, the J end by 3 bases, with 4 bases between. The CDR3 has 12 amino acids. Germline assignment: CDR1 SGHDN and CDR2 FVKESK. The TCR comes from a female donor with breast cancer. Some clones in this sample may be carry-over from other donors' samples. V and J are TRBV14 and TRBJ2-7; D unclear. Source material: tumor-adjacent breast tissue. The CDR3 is CASSQGYYEQYF. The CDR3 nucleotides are TGTGCCAGCAGCCAAGGGTACTACGAGCAGTACTTC.